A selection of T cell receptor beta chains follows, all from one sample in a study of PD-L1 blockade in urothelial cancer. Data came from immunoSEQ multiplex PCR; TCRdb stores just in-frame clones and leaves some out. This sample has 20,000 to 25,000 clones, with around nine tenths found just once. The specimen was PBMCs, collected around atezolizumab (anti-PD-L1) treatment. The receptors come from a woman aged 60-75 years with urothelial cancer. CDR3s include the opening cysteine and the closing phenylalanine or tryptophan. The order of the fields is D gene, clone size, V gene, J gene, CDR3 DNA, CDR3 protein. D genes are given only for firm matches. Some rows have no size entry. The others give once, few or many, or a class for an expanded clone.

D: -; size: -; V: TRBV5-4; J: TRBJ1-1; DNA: TGTGCCAGCAGCTTGGAACCATTACTTCGCACTGAAGCTTTCTTT; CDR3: CASSLEPLLRTEAFF
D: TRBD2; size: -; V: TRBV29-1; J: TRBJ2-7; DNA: TGCAGCGTCATTGTCGGACTAGCGGGAGGGGAAGAGCAGTACTTC; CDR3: CSVIVGLAGGEEQYF
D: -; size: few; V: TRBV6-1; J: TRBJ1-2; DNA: TGTGCCAGCAGTGAAGTCGGGTACGGCTACACCTTC; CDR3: CASSEVGYGYTF
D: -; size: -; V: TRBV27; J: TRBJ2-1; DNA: TGTGCCAGCAGTTTATCGGGCCGCGGGCTATTAGGGCAGTTCTTC; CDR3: CASSLSGRGLLGQFF
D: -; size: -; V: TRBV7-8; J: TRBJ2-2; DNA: TGTGCCAGCAGGACTAACAGGGACGGGACCGGGGAGCTGTTTTTT; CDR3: CASRTNRDGTGELFF
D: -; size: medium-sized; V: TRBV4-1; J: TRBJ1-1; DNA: TGCGCCAGCAGCCAAATGACAGGATCGAACACTGAAGCTTTCTTT; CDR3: CASSQMTGSNTEAFF
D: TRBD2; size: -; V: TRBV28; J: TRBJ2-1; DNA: TGTGCCAGCAGTTTGGGGGGGAGGGATGAGCAGTTCTTC; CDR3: CASSLGGRDEQFF
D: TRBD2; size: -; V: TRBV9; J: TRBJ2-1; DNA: TGTGCCAGCAGCCTAGCGGGGGGGGATGATTATGAGCAGTTCTTC; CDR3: CASSLAGGDDYEQFF
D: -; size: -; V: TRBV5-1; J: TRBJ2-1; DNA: TGCGCCAGCAGCGGGCCAGGGCAATACAATGAGCAGTTCTTC; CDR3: CASSGPGQYNEQFF
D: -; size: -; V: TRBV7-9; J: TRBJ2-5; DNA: TGTGCCAGCAGCCGAAGAGGACAGAGAATACAAGAGACCCAGTACTTC; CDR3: CASSRRGQRIQETQYF
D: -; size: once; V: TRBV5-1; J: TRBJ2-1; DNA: TGCGCCAGCAGCTCGGACGGCGGGGTCACCTACAATGAGCAGTTCTTC; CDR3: CASSSDGGVTYNEQFF
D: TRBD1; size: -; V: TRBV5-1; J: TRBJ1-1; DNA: TGCGCCAGCAGGGGACAGCTGAACACTGAAGCTTTCTTT; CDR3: CASRGQLNTEAFF
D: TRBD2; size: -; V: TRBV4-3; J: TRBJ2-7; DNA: TGCGCCAGCAGCCAAGATTGGGGAGGGACCCACTACGAGCAGTACTTC; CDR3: CASSQDWGGTHYEQYF
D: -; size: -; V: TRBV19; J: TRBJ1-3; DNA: TGTGCCAGTAGTATCGGGGGGTCCTCTGGAAACACCATATATTTT; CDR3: CASSIGGSSGNTIYF
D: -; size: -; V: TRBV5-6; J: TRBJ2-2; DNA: TGTGCCAGCAGCTCTACGACGGGTCCCACTTCGAACACCGGGGAGCTGTTTTTT; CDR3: CASSSTTGPTSNTGELFF
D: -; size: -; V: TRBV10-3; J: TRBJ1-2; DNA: TGTGCCATCAGTGAGAGTACAGGAACTAACTATGGCTACACCTTC; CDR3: CAISESTGTNYGYTF
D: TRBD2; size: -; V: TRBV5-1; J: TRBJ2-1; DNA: TGCGCCAGCAGCTTGGAGGTAGCGGGAGACAATGAGCAGTTCTTC; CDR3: CASSLEVAGDNEQFF
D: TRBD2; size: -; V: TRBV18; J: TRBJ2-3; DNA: TGTGCCAGCTCACCCACGGCGGGGGGGATCACAGATACGCAGTATTTT; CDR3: CASSPTAGGITDTQYF
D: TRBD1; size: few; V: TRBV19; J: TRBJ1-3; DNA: TGTGCCAGTAGCGGACAGGTCCTTACTTACTCTGGAAACACCATATATTTT; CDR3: CASSGQVLTYSGNTIYF
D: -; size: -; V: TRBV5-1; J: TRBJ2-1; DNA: TGCGCCAGCAGCCTCACAGGGTTCAATGAGCAGTTCTTC; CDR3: CASSLTGFNEQFF
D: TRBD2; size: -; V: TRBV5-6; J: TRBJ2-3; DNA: TGTGCCAGCAGCTTGATGACTAGCGCCACAGATACGCAGTATTTT; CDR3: CASSLMTSATDTQYF
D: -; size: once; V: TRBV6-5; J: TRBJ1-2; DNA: TGTGCCAGCAGTTTGGGCGGGGCGGGAGCTAACTATGGCTACACCTTC; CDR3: CASSLGGAGANYGYTF
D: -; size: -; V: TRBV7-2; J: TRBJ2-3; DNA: TGTGCCAGCAGCTTAAACGCAATGAACTCAGATACGCAGTATTTT; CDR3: CASSLNAMNSDTQYF
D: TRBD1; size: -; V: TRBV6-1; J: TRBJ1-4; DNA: TGTGCCAGCAGGGATTCGGGACAGAGATCAGAAAAACTGTTTTTT; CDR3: CASRDSGQRSEKLFF
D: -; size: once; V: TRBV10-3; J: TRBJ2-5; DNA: TGTGCCATCCGAGGTCCCAGGGGAGAGACCCAGTACTTC; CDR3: CAIRGPRGETQYF
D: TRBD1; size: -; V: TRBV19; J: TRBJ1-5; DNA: TGTGCCAGTACCCGATCAGGGACAGGGGATAATCAGCCCCAGCATTTT; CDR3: CASTRSGTGDNQPQHF
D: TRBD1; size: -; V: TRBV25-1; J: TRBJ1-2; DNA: TGTGCCAGCAGTGACGTCCAGGGGGCGCTTGGATATGGCTACACCTTC; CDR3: CASSDVQGALGYGYTF
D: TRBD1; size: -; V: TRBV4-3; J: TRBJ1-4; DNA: TGCGCCAGCAGCCAAGAGACAGGGCGTAATGAAAAACTGTTTTTT; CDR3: CASSQETGRNEKLFF
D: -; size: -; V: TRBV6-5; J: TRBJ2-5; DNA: TGTGCCAGCAGTTATCTACAGGGAAAAGAGACCCAGTACTTC; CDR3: CASSYLQGKETQYF
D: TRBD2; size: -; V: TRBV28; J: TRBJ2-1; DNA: TGTGCCAGCAGTTTTCCGCTCTCCTTCCCGACTAGCGGGAGGGCGGGGGTTCATGAGCAGTTCTTC; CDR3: CASSFPLSFPTSGRAGVHEQFF
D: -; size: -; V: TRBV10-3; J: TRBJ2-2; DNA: TGTGCCATCAGCGCGTCAAACACCGGGGAGCTGTTTTTT; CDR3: CAISASNTGELFF